This passage covers 30 T cell receptor beta chains from one sample sequenced in a study of T cell repertoires in cytomegalovirus infection. TCRdb reprocessed the reads via MiXCR and lists one record per CDR3 protein. The sample lists about 260,000 distinct CDR3 sequences; 12% to 15% were seen once. Sequencing input: PBMCs. These receptors were obtained from a human donor in good health (CMV status not recorded). Some clones in this sample may be carry-over from other donors' samples.

V and J are TRBV5-1 and TRBJ2-3; D remains unclear. Trimming cost V 3 bases and J 1 base, with 6 bases left between them. Germline V gene lookup returns CDR1 SGHRS and CDR2 YFSETQ. CDR3 size: 13 residues. The CDR3 DNA reads as TGCGCCAGCAGCTACGACGGCACAGATACGCAGTATTTT. It encodes CASSYDGTDTQYF.

This clonotype was seen many times. The V gene is TRBV7-2, the J gene TRBJ1-2; D is perhaps TRBD1 (5 bases). Trimming shortened V by 3 bases and J by 4 bases, and 27 bases separated the two germline ends. The CDR3 length is 19 residues. Germline CDR1 is SGHTA and CDR2 is FQGNSA. The CDR3 is CASSFLSPQGRAVSYGYTF. CDR3 bases: TGTGCCAGCAGCTTCTTATCCCCCCAGGGACGGGCAGTTAGCTATGGCTACACCTTC.

This clonotype was counted at least ten times. This chain joins TRBV7-2 and TRBJ2-1; 12 bases agree with TRBD2. This CDR3 spans 17 amino acids. Germline V gives CDR1 SGHTA, CDR2 FQGNSA. V lost 4 bases and J lost 6; bases outside the gene matches: 10. CDR3 coding DNA: TGTGCCAGCAGCTCGGCCCCGGGACTAGCGGGTGTCAATGAGCAGTTCTTC. Protein: CASSSAPGLAGVNEQFF. The full variable domain, with the rest looked up from reference TRBV7-2 and TRBJ2-1, is GAGVSQSPSNKVTEKGKDVELRCDPISGHTALYWYRQSLGQGLEFLIYFQGNSAPDKSGLPSDRFSAERTGGSVSTLTIQRTQQEDSAVYLCASSSAPGLAGVNEQFFGPGTRLTVL.

This clonotype was detected ten times or more. The chain recombines TRBV7-8 with TRBJ2-5; TRBD1 agrees at 9 bases. CDR1 and CDR2 from the germline V gene are SGHVS and FQNEAQ. This CDR3 comprises 15 residues. After removal of 7 bases from V and 3 bases from J, the junction contained 9 bases not matched to a gene. The CDR3 DNA reads as TGTGCCAGCAACTCGGGACAGGGTGCGGAAGAGACCCAGTACTTC. This gives the protein CASNSGQGAEETQYF.

This clonotype was detected once. This clone may be a read error of a much larger clone one base away. V is TRBV7-2 and J is TRBJ2-2; TRBD2 aligns across 11 bases. V lost 5 bases and J lost 5; bases outside the gene matches: 7. The germline V gene has CDR1 SGHTA and CDR2 FQGNSA. The CDR3 runs 16 residues. This CDR3 is CTSSLVAGGGTGELFF. DNA of the CDR3: TGTACCAGCAGCCTAGTAGCGGGGGGGGGGACCGGGGAGCTGTTTTTT. Full variable domain (missing parts from reference TRBV7-2 and TRBJ2-2): GAGVSQSPSNKVTEKGKDVELRCDPISGHTALYWYRQSLGQGLEFLIYFQGNSAPDKSGLPSDRFSAERTGGSVSTLTIQRTQQEDSAVYLCTSSLVAGGGTGELFFGEGSRLTVL.

The V call is TRBV7-2, the J call TRBJ2-3, with D perhaps TRBD1 or TRBD2 (5 bases each). The CDR3 sequence is 16 residues long. Germline V gene lookup returns CDR1 SGHTA and CDR2 FQGNSA. V lost 3 bases and J lost 5, with 18 bases in between. CDR3 residues: CASSFGSSVRGDTQYF. The CDR3 DNA follows: TGTGCCAGCAGCTTCGGGTCGAGCGTGAGGGGAGATACGCAGTATTTT.

The CDR3 DNA reads TGTGCCAGCAGCTTACTACAGGGTTCCCATGAGCAGTTCTTC. Its translation: CASSLLQGSHEQFF. This chain joins TRBV7-9 and TRBJ2-1; perhaps TRBD1 as D (6 bases). The germline V gene encodes CDR1 SEHNR and CDR2 FQNEAQ (reference sequence). V was cut by 2 bases and J by 8 bases, with 13 bases left in between. This CDR3 spans 14 amino acids.

The V and J genes are TRBV5-4 and TRBJ2-7, with TRBD2 matching over 11 bases. CDR1 is SGHNT, CDR2 YYREEE, per germline (reference sequence). The CDR3 has 18 residues. Trimming at V came to 3 bases and at J to 3 bases, leaving 14 bases not matched to a gene. Written as DNA, the CDR3 is TGTGCCAGCAGCTCCGACCTGGGACTAGCGGTTGGTGGCTACGAGCAGTACTTC. Translation: CASSSDLGLAVGGYEQYF.

In its sample, this clonotype was seen many times. The rearrangement joins TRBV7-2 to TRBJ1-1; no reliable D call. Germline CDR1 SGHTA, CDR2 FQGNSA. The CDR3 runs 12 residues. V dropped 5 bases and J dropped 0 bases, with 4 bases sitting between them. In nucleotides, the CDR3 is TGTGCCAGCAGCCACATGAACACTGAAGCTTTCTTT. This sequence encodes CASSHMNTEAFF.

This clonotype was seen ten or more times. V gene TRBV7-2 combines with J gene TRBJ2-2, with 7 bases identical to TRBD1. J gave up 1 base and V 5 bases, and 7 bases lay outside the gene matches. From germline, CDR1 is SGHTA and CDR2 FQGNSA. This CDR3 spans 16 amino acids. As DNA, the CDR3 is TGTGCCAGCAGCCTACCGGGACAGCTGAACACCGGGGAGCTGTTTTTT. Translating gives CASSLPGQLNTGELFF.

This clonotype was found many times. V and J are TRBV7-2 and TRBJ2-5, with D perhaps TRBD2 (5 bases). The CDR3 covers 15 residues. V dropped 1 base and J dropped 5 bases, with 14 bases sitting between them. Germline-derived CDR1 and CDR2 are SGHTA and FQGNSA. The CDR3 nucleotides are TGTGCCAGCAGCTTAGTGGGAGCCCCCGGGGAGACCCAGTACTTC. It is translated as CASSLVGAPGETQYF.

The chain employs TRBV29-1 and TRBJ2-1, with D possibly being TRBD1 or TRBD2 (6 bases each). The V gene lost 4 bases and the J gene lost 15 bases, with 16 bases spanning the gap. Per the germline V gene, CDR1 is SQVTM and CDR2 is ANQGSEA. The CDR3 has 11 residues. The CDR3 DNA reads TGCAGCGTTGTGGAGGGGGATCTGCTGTTCTTC. It specifies CSVVEGDLLFF.

The CDR3 DNA sequence: TGCAGTGCTAAGTTTCTGGATGGCTACACCTTC. It translates to CSAKFLDGYTF. The rearrangement joins TRBV20-1 to TRBJ1-2; D is undetermined. This CDR3 is built from 11 residues. V lost 4 bases, J lost 6 bases, and 9 bases lay in between. In germline, CDR1 is DFQATT, CDR2 SNEGSKA (reference sequence).

This clonotype was seen ten or more times. The J gene is TRBJ2-5, the V gene TRBV20-1; weak D call: TRBD1 (6 bases). V gave up 6 bases and J gave up 5 bases, with 13 bases separating them. The CDR3 length is 12 residues. The germline gives CDR1 DFQATT, CDR2 SNEGSKA (reference sequence). As DNA, the CDR3 is TGCAGTGCCGGGCGGCAGGGGGAGACCCAGTACTTC. Amino acids: CSAGRQGETQYF.

Many counts were recorded for this clonotype. This chain connects TRBV15 to TRBJ2-5; D could derive from TRBD1 or TRBD2 (5 bases each). Trimming pared 3 bases from V and 4 bases from J, leaving 15 bases between. The germline V gene has CDR1 LNHNV and CDR2 YYDKDF (reference sequence). The CDR3 spans 15 residues. The CDR3 nucleotides are TGTGCCACCAGCAGCCACCCCACTGGGGGAGAGACCCAGTACTTC. Its translation: CATSSHPTGGETQYF.

This clonotype was observed a few times. J is TRBJ2-5 and V is TRBV19; the D call may be TRBD1 or TRBD2 (5 bases each). CDR3 length equals 14 residues. Trimming pared 6 bases from V and 5 bases from J, leaving 16 bases between. CDR1 and CDR2 from the germline V gene are LNHDA and SQIVND (reference sequence). The CDR3 DNA reads TGTGCCAGTAGGGCCCCGGGGACCCGGGAGACCCAGTACTTC. Translating gives CASRAPGTRETQYF. The full variable domain, rest sourced from reference TRBV19 and TRBJ2-5, is DGGITQSPKYLFRKEGQNVTLSCEQNLNHDAMYWYRQDPGQGLRLIYYSQIVNDFQKGDIAEGYSVSREKKESFPLTVTSAQKNPTAFYLCASRAPGTRETQYFGPGTRLLVL.

This clonotype was counted many times. The V gene is TRBV7-3, the J gene TRBJ2-1; D gene unclear. This CDR3 spans 15 amino acids. The V and J ends lost 5 bases and 8 bases respectively, with 19 bases between them. CDR1 and CDR2 from the germline V gene are SGHTA and FQGTGA. This CDR3 reads CASSPKSSPWDEQFF. CDR3 bases: TGTGCCAGCAGCCCAAAAAGTTCCCCTTGGGATGAGCAGTTCTTC.

This clonotype was recorded at least ten times. The chain has TRBV6-5 and TRBJ2-7; TRBD1 matches 10 bases. CDR1 MNHEY and CDR2 SVGAGI come from the germline V gene. The ends lost 5 bases at V and 2 bases at J; junction bases unmatched: 6. The CDR3 sequence is 15 residues long. The CDR3 bases are TGTGCCAGCAGTCCGGGACAGGGGACCACCTACGAGCAGTACTTC. Its protein product is CASSPGQGTTYEQYF.

This clonotype has more than one count but fewer than ten. J is TRBJ1-2 and V is TRBV7-9; D gene ambiguous. V lost 5 bases, J lost 5 bases, and 9 bases lay in between. CDR1 is SEHNR, CDR2 FQNEAQ, per germline (reference sequence). This CDR3 contains 12 residues. The CDR3 region is CASSLREYGYTF. As DNA, the CDR3 is TGTGCCAGCAGCCTACGGGAATATGGCTACACCTTC.

Ten or more counts support this clonotype. V and J are TRBV7-2 and TRBJ1-5, with 7 nucleotides matching TRBD1. CDR1 SGHTA and CDR2 FQGNSA come from the germline V gene. V was pared by 7 bases and J by 7 bases, with 13 bases of the junction left unmatched. The CDR3 covers 15 residues. The chain's CDR3 is CASTLSNRDSQPQHF. Here the CDR3 DNA reads TGTGCCAGCACTCTCTCTAACCGGGACAGCCAGCCCCAGCATTTT.

This clonotype was observed a handful of times. The chain carries TRBV28 and TRBJ2-7, with D perhaps TRBD2 (7 bases). V dropped 3 bases and J dropped 4 bases, with 19 bases sitting between them. The germline gives CDR1 MDHEN, CDR2 SYDVKM. The CDR3 length is 16 residues. CDR3 coding DNA: TGTGCCAGCAGTTTGGGGGGGGGGGGGCGCGTTTACGAGCAGTACTTC. Its protein product is CASSLGGGGRVYEQYF.

The CDR3: CASSPWTEPNTEAFF. In nucleotides, the CDR3 is TGTGCCAGCAGTCCATGGACCGAACCCAACACTGAAGCTTTCTTT. V is TRBV6-2 or TRBV6-3 and J is TRBJ1-1, with D hard to call. This CDR3 is 15 amino acids long. The germline V gene encodes CDR1 MNHEY and CDR2 SVGEGT. Trimming shortened V by 5 bases and J by 2 bases, and 15 bases separated the two germline ends.

This clonotype was picked up many times. The CDR3: CASSPGGSGRVYEQYF. The CDR3 nucleotides read TGTGCCAGCAGCCCTGGGGGTAGCGGGAGGGTCTACGAGCAGTACTTC. V and J are TRBV7-2 and TRBJ2-7, with 11 bases aligning to TRBD2. This CDR3 spans 16 amino acids. J was trimmed by 3 bases and V by 5 bases; bases with no gene match: 9. The germline CDR1 and CDR2 sequences are SGHTA and FQGNSA. Variable domain in full (rest from reference TRBV7-2 and TRBJ2-7): GAGVSQSPSNKVTEKGKDVELRCDPISGHTALYWYRQSLGQGLEFLIYFQGNSAPDKSGLPSDRFSAERTGGSVSTLTIQRTQQEDSAVYLCASSPGGSGRVYEQYFGPGTRLTVT.

This clonotype has just a few counts. The V call is TRBV28, the J call TRBJ2-1; 8 positions agree with TRBD2. Trimming took 2 bases from V and 8 from J; bases not matched to a gene: 8. This CDR3 has 15 amino acids. The germline V gene encodes CDR1 MDHEN and CDR2 SYDVKM. In DNA, the CDR3 is TGTGCCAGCAGTTTACCCAGCGGGAGAGGCGATGAGCAGTTCTTC. As protein: CASSLPSGRGDEQFF.

This clonotype has just a few counts. The J gene is TRBJ2-5, the V gene TRBV2; no clear D gene. Germline V gene sequence: CDR1 SNHLY, CDR2 FYNNEI. Deletions cut 4 bases from V and 5 bases from J, with 2 bases between. The CDR3 covers 10 residues. As DNA, the CDR3 is TGTGCCAGCAGTGTGGAGACCCAGTACTTC. Translating gives CASSVETQYF.

This clonotype was seen a handful of times. The chain joins TRBV6-2 or TRBV6-3 to TRBJ2-7; D remains ambiguous. This CDR3 comprises 14 residues. V lost 7 bases and J lost 2, with 15 bases in between. Germline CDR1 and CDR2: MNHEY and SVGEGT. The CDR3 region has the DNA TGTGCCAGCAATGAAGCTTCGGCACCCTACGAGCAGTACTTC. Translated, it gives CASNEASAPYEQYF.

The CDR3 sequence is CASSFRTGSYEQYF. In DNA form, the CDR3 reads TGCGCCAGCAGCTTCCGGACAGGCTCTTACGAGCAGTACTTC. The genes are TRBV5-1 and TRBJ2-7; 7 positions match TRBD1. V trimming: 2 bases; J trimming: 4 bases; junction bases outside the gene matches: 6. Germline V CDR1 and CDR2: SGHRS, YFSETQ. This CDR3 comprises 14 residues.

This clonotype occurred many times. The gene calls are TRBV7-2 and TRBJ2-1; the match to TRBD1 covers 8 bases. Germline V lookup: CDR1 SGHTA, CDR2 FQGNSA. The V segment lost 4 bases and the J segment 9 bases; nucleotides outside the gene matches: 14. The CDR3 contains 16 residues. The CDR3 here is CASSSRDRLGGAEQFF. CDR3 coding DNA: TGTGCCAGCAGCTCCCGGGACAGGTTGGGTGGGGCTGAGCAGTTCTTC.

The chain joins TRBV18 to TRBJ2-7; TRBD1 matches at 7 bases. The CDR3 is 15 amino acids. V dropped 0 bases and J dropped 0; count of bases not matched to a gene: 2. CDR1 and CDR2 (germline): KGHSH, LQKENI. CDR3 region: CASSPPQGYSYEQYF. The DNA of the CDR3 is TGTGCCAGCTCACCACCACAGGGGTACTCCTACGAGCAGTACTTC.

The chain joins TRBV20-1 to TRBJ2-5; D call uncertain. CDR1 and CDR2 from the germline V gene are DFQATT and SNEGSKA (reference sequence). Trimming removed 3 bases at V and 2 bases at J, with 4 bases between. The CDR3 sequence is 11 residues long. The CDR3 sequence: CSASRQETQYF. The CDR3 DNA is TGCAGTGCTAGCCGACAAGAGACCCAGTACTTC.